The table lists the clone carrying this TCR beta chain with a few counts. PCR was performed a second time for roughly 7 to 12 cycles using a sample-barcoded 5' primer and a J-beta primer mix. With 12 random nucleotides, a template-switch adaptor tagged each individual cDNA molecule. Using its own MiXCR run on the 5' RACE reads, TCRdb lists one record per CDR3 protein. In the table there are 1.5 million to 2 million distinct CDR3 sequences, roughly a third of which are singletons. This specimen comes from a study of blood T cells in healthy people across ages. Healthy individuals of Caucasian origin from Russia, aged roughly 6 to 90, served as donors. Specimen: blood. The TCR was taken from a woman in her 30s in good health.

CDR3 residues: CASSFSRGASGVPTDNEQFF. The CDR3 DNA reads TGTGCCAGCAGCTTCAGTAGGGGTGCTAGCGGGGTCCCTACAGACAATGAGCAGTTCTTC. The chain has TRBV7-9 and TRBJ2-1; 9 positions match TRBD2. Germline-derived CDR1 and CDR2 are SEHNR and FQNEAQ (reference sequence). V shed 3 bases and J 5 bases; nucleotides not matched to a gene: 20. This CDR3 comprises 20 residues. The whole variable domain, remainder taken from reference TRBV7-9 and TRBJ2-1, is DTGVSQNPRHKITKRGQNVTFRCDPISEHNRLYWYRQTLGQGPEFLTYFQNEAQLEKSRLLSDRFSAERPKGSFSTLEIQRTEQGDSAMYLCASSFSRGASGVPTDNEQFFGPGTRLTVL.